This T cell receptor (beta chain) was identified during a study of regulatory T cells in long-lasting Graves disease. This clonotype was observed at least ten times. No antigen is known for it. Investigators prepared the TCR beta libraries by applying iRepertoire HTBI primers and Arm-PCR of CDR3 regions. Per the original data handling: Throughout the samples, researchers identified about 56 TRBV and around 15 TRBJ segments. TCRdb recomputed calls from the multiplex PCR reads with MiXCR, one row per CDR3 protein. None of the V and J calls come from the authors' own analysis; TCRdb made them. The data contain about 370,000 distinct CDR3 sequences, 15% of them singletons. Study-wide results and limits: The researchers studied only peripheral blood, not thyroid tissue.

Time point in this sample: newly diagnosed GD, antithyroid drugs for less than 3 months. The authors made the TCR library using RNA they extracted from PBMCs. The sequenced sample was peripheral blood mononuclear cells (PBMCs), obtained at new diagnosis, from a patient treated with antithyroid drugs. The receptor's source is a female donor with Graves disease.

CDR3 in amino acids: CASSLSGKPYEQYF. The CDR3 coding sequence is TGTGCCAGCAGTTTATCTGGGAAACCCTACGAGCAGTACTTC. The chain is built from TRBV27 and TRBJ2-7, with D uncertain. The germline V gene has CDR1 MNHEY and CDR2 SMNVEV (reference sequence). CDR3 length: 14 amino acids. V lost 0 bases and J 2 bases, leaving 8 bases between the germline ends.